The present entry profiles one T cell receptor (beta chain) with its context. TCRdb re-derived calls from the 5' RACE reads in MiXCR, one entry per CDR3 protein. The table includes roughly 44,000 distinct CDR3 sequences, roughly 27% detected once. CDR3 length equals 15 residues. V was pared by 5 bases and J by 4 bases, with 17 bases between. Germline CDR1 is LNHDA and CDR2 is SQIVND (reference sequence). The TCR sequence derives from a female donor with breast cancer. The sample consisted of memory CD4+ T cells sorted from a lymph node. Subset described: memory CD4+ T cells, CD4+CD45RO+CD25-. This chain uses TRBV19 with TRBJ1-2; TRBD1 might be the D (6 bases). In DNA form, the CDR3 reads TGTGCCAGTAGTGCGCGCAGCCCCAGGGGCTATGGCTACACCTTC. Translated: CASSARSPRGYGYTF.